The clone carrying this T cell receptor (beta chain) showed up just a few times. The data stem from a study of identical twins. The CDR3 runs 15 residues. V was shortened by 4 bases and J by 6 bases, with 13 bases between the two germline ends. Germline values: CDR1 MGHRA, CDR2 YSYEKL. TCRdb redid the calling of the 5' RACE reads with MiXCR, one entry per CDR3 protein. Here the sample spans about 920,000 distinct CDR3 sequences, over 9% being singletons. These data were also reused for a study on yellow fever vaccine responses in identical twins.

The sequenced material came from PBMCs. This chain uses TRBV4-1 with TRBJ1-6; D gene unclear. The TCR sequence derives from a woman in her late teens or twenties in good health. The DNA for the CDR3 is TGCGCCAGCAGCCCCCCAGCCACCATTAATTCACCCCTCCACTTT. Protein product: CASSPPATINSPLHF.